A selection of T cell receptor beta chains follows, all from one sample in a study of blood T cells in healthy people across ages. TCRdb re-called the 5' RACE reads through MiXCR, storing one row per CDR3 protein. The sample shows approximately 940,000 distinct CDR3 sequences, roughly 48% of them seen only once. Sequenced: blood. The receptors derive from a man in his thirties or forties in good health. Each CDR3 is given with its conserved first and last residue. Each record gives: CDR3 DNA, CDR3 protein, V gene, D gene, clone size, J gene. The D gene is left open where the match is weak. Some rows mark clone size as missing; the rest say once, few, many or name a class of expanded clone.

CDR3 DNA: TGTGCCAGCAGCAAAACGGTCGGGTTCTACGAGCAGTACTTC
CDR3 protein: CASSKTVGFYEQYF
V gene: TRBV21-1
D gene: NA
clone size: NA
J gene: TRBJ2-7

CDR3 DNA: TGTGCCAGCAGTGTACGGGGATTGCAGCCCCAGCATTTT
CDR3 protein: CASSVRGLQPQHF
V gene: TRBV12-3/TRBV12-4
D gene: NA
clone size: NA
J gene: TRBJ1-5

CDR3 DNA: TGCGCCAGCAGCCTTAGCCCGGCCTCCTACGAGCAGTACTTC
CDR3 protein: CASSLSPASYEQYF
V gene: TRBV4-3
D gene: NA
clone size: NA
J gene: TRBJ2-7

CDR3 DNA: TGTGCCAGCAGGCTTCAGGGGAACACTGAAGCTTTCTTT
CDR3 protein: CASRLQGNTEAFF
V gene: TRBV2
D gene: NA
clone size: many
J gene: TRBJ1-1

CDR3 DNA: TGTGCCAGCAGGTCCCTAGCGGGGGGGCCTAATGAGCAGTTCTTC
CDR3 protein: CASRSLAGGPNEQFF
V gene: TRBV12-3/TRBV12-4
D gene: TRBD2
clone size: few
J gene: TRBJ2-1

CDR3 DNA: TGTGCCAGCAGTGATTTGAGACAGGGGAACATTCAGTACTTC
CDR3 protein: CASSDLRQGNIQYF
V gene: TRBV25-1
D gene: TRBD1
clone size: NA
J gene: TRBJ2-4

CDR3 DNA: TGTGCCAGCAGAAAATATGGAGGGACCCAGTACTTC
CDR3 protein: CASRKYGGTQYF
V gene: TRBV7-2
D gene: NA
clone size: NA
J gene: TRBJ2-5

CDR3 DNA: TGTGCCGGCAGAGAGACCGGGCCAGGCTGGGGCTACACCTTC
CDR3 protein: CAGRETGPGWGYTF
V gene: TRBV7-2
D gene: NA
clone size: NA
J gene: TRBJ1-2

CDR3 DNA: TGTGCCAGCAGCCAAGATTTCCGAGAGCAGTACTTC
CDR3 protein: CASSQDFREQYF
V gene: TRBV4-2
D gene: NA
clone size: few
J gene: TRBJ2-7

CDR3 DNA: TGTGCCACCAGTGACAACAGGGTAACTCCCACAGATACGCAGTATTTT
CDR3 protein: CATSDNRVTPTDTQYF
V gene: TRBV24-1
D gene: NA
clone size: few
J gene: TRBJ2-3

CDR3 DNA: TGCAGTGCTGACCCTCACCCCTATGGCTACACCTTC
CDR3 protein: CSADPHPYGYTF
V gene: TRBV20-1
D gene: NA
clone size: NA
J gene: TRBJ1-2

CDR3 DNA: TGTGCCAGCAGCTCGTCAGCCGTCTTTGGTTCACCCCTCCACTTT
CDR3 protein: CASSSSAVFGSPLHF
V gene: TRBV7-2
D gene: NA
clone size: NA
J gene: TRBJ1-6

CDR3 DNA: TGCGCCAGCAGCCCGACAGGGCCCAACTATGGCTACACCTTC
CDR3 protein: CASSPTGPNYGYTF
V gene: TRBV5-1
D gene: TRBD1
clone size: NA
J gene: TRBJ1-2

CDR3 DNA: TGTGCCAGCAGTAGGTGGGGCTCCTACGAGCAGTACTTC
CDR3 protein: CASSRWGSYEQYF
V gene: TRBV27
D gene: NA
clone size: few
J gene: TRBJ2-7

CDR3 DNA: TGTGCCACCAGCAGAGATCAGGCAGGGGGCGAAGAAAAACTGTTTTTT
CDR3 protein: CATSRDQAGGEEKLFF
V gene: TRBV15
D gene: TRBD1
clone size: many
J gene: TRBJ1-4

CDR3 DNA: TGCGCCAGCAGCTTGGCCGATGATTCTTATGGCTACACCTTC
CDR3 protein: CASSLADDSYGYTF
V gene: TRBV5-1
D gene: NA
clone size: few
J gene: TRBJ1-2

CDR3 DNA: TGTGCCAGCAGTCTCCGAGGCCTTGCGGGAGCAGATACGCAGTATTTT
CDR3 protein: CASSLRGLAGADTQYF
V gene: TRBV27
D gene: TRBD2
clone size: NA
J gene: TRBJ2-3

CDR3 DNA: TGTGCCAGCAGCCCAATGACAGGGGACACAGATACGCAGTATTTT
CDR3 protein: CASSPMTGDTDTQYF
V gene: TRBV4-2
D gene: TRBD1
clone size: NA
J gene: TRBJ2-3

CDR3 DNA: TGCAGTGCTAGGGGGGGGAACACTCTAGGAGCTTTCTTT
CDR3 protein: CSARGGNTLGAFF
V gene: TRBV20-1
D gene: NA
clone size: few
J gene: TRBJ1-1

CDR3 DNA: TGTGCCAGCAGCCAAGAGGGGGGCGACTACAATGAGCAGTACTTC
CDR3 protein: CASSQEGGDYNEQYF
V gene: TRBV3-1
D gene: NA
clone size: NA
J gene: TRBJ2-5

CDR3 DNA: TGCGCCAGCAGCCAAGGAAACGGCGGGGAGAATGAGCAGTTCTTC
CDR3 protein: CASSQGNGGENEQFF
V gene: TRBV4-1
D gene: NA
clone size: NA
J gene: TRBJ2-1

CDR3 DNA: TGTGCCATCAGTTTCGAGGGGCGAAATGAGCAGTTCTTC
CDR3 protein: CAISFEGRNEQFF
V gene: TRBV10-3
D gene: NA
clone size: few
J gene: TRBJ2-1

CDR3 DNA: TGTGCCAGCAGGGACGATGCAACTAATGAAAAACTGTTTTTT
CDR3 protein: CASRDDATNEKLFF
V gene: TRBV6-1
D gene: NA
clone size: NA
J gene: TRBJ1-4

CDR3 DNA: TGTGCCAGCAGCTTAAGCCGTGGGCAGGGGGCCGGTGAGCAGTTCTTC
CDR3 protein: CASSLSRGQGAGEQFF
V gene: TRBV4-2
D gene: TRBD1
clone size: NA
J gene: TRBJ2-1

CDR3 DNA: TGTGCCAGCAGCCAAGATCTTATCGGGTCCTATGGCTACACCTTC
CDR3 protein: CASSQDLIGSYGYTF
V gene: TRBV3-1
D gene: NA
clone size: NA
J gene: TRBJ1-2

CDR3 DNA: TGTGCCAGCAGCTCCTCCACATACAGGGGGCGAAGCACCGGGGAGCTGTTTTTT
CDR3 protein: CASSSSTYRGRSTGELFF
V gene: TRBV7-9
D gene: TRBD1
clone size: NA
J gene: TRBJ2-2

CDR3 DNA: TGTGCCAGCAGGTCGAATACAGAAGACAAGCAGTACTTC
CDR3 protein: CASRSNTEDKQYF
V gene: TRBV28
D gene: NA
clone size: NA
J gene: TRBJ2-7